A selection of T cell receptor beta chains follows, all from one sample in a study of response to subunit inactivated influenza vaccine. TCRdb processed the RT-PCR reads anew with MiXCR; each CDR3 protein has one entry. The sample lists roughly 500,000 distinct CDR3 sequences, 16% occurring once. Sequenced here: CD4+ T cells sorted from PBMCs, sampled less than 25 months after vaccination. Source of these receptors: a man aged 50-75 years who received an inactivated influenza vaccine. The CDR3 runs from the conserved cysteine through the conserved F or W. A D gene is named only where the DNA matches it firmly. The size field is filled for only some rows; it gives once, few, many or a size class.

>TRBD2|TRBJ2-7|many|TRBV7-2
TGTGCCAGCAGCTTCCCGGGGGGATGGCAGTACTTC
CASSFPGGWQYF
>-|TRBJ2-2|few|TRBV7-9
TGTGCCAGCAACACCGGGACGGGGAACACCGGGGAGCTGTTTTTT
CASNTGTGNTGELFF
>TRBD2|TRBJ2-3|many|TRBV7-2
TGTGCCACCAGCAGGGCGGGAGGGCCTACAGATACGCAGTATTTT
CATSRAGGPTDTQYF
>TRBD1|TRBJ2-5|-|TRBV18
TGTGCCAGCTCACCACCTACCGGGACAGGGGATGAGACCCAGTACTTC
CASSPPTGTGDETQYF
>-|TRBJ2-7|-|TRBV7-8
TGTGCCAGCAGCCACGGAGAGAACAGGGTCCCCTACGAGCAGTACTTC
CASSHGENRVPYEQYF
>-|TRBJ2-3|few|TRBV4-2
TGTGCCAGCAGCCAAGGACTACCTACTGAGGGCACAGATACGCAGTATTTT
CASSQGLPTEGTDTQYF
>-|TRBJ2-3|medium-sized|TRBV10-3
TGTGCCATCAGAGATCCAGGGACCAACACAGATACGCAGTATTTT
CAIRDPGTNTDTQYF
>-|TRBJ2-5|few|TRBV20-1
TGCAGTGCTAGAGAAGGCTTGCCAGAGACCCAGTACTTC
CSAREGLPETQYF
>TRBD1|TRBJ2-5|few|TRBV5-1
TGCGCCAGCAGCCCTGGGACCCGACAGGGTGGGGAGACCCAGTACTTC
CASSPGTRQGGETQYF
>TRBD2|TRBJ2-1|once|TRBV20-1
TGCAGTGCTCCGACTAGCGGAGTCTACAATGAGCAGTTCTTC
CSAPTSGVYNEQFF
>-|TRBJ1-4|few|TRBV4-2
TGTGCCAGCAGCCAAGGGCCCGCAACTAATGAAAAACTGTTTTTT
CASSQGPATNEKLFF
>-|TRBJ1-5|few|TRBV20-1
TGCAGTGCTATAGAACACTTCAATCAGCCCCAGCATTTT
CSAIEHFNQPQHF
>-|TRBJ1-1|-|TRBV24-1
TGTGCCACCGCTAGGGGCACTGAAGCTTTCTTT
CATARGTEAFF
>-|TRBJ2-5|many|TRBV5-1
TGCGCCAGCAGCTTACAGGCGCAAGAGACCCAGTACTTC
CASSLQAQETQYF
>-|TRBJ2-1|few|TRBV10-3
TGTGCCACGGGGTGGGGGTATGAGCAGTTCTTC
CATGWGYEQFF
>-|TRBJ1-3|few|TRBV2
TGTGCCAGCAGTGAATTGTACAGTATCGGTGGAAACACCATATATTTT
CASSELYSIGGNTIYF
>-|TRBJ2-3|few|TRBV14
TGTGCCAGCAGCCAATGGACAAGCACAGATACGCAGTATTTT
CASSQWTSTDTQYF